This T cell receptor beta chain appears in the sequencing data of a study of identical twins. Note on this clonotype: Its antigen remains unknown.

The study's findings and limits: Cord blood beta clonotypes that were abundant carried fewer insertions, and memory repertoires showed no such trend.

Carrying unique molecular identifiers, the cDNA also gained a universal primer site through template switching. TCRdb ran MiXCR on the 5' RACE reads and lists one entry per CDR3 protein. The sample records under 900,000 distinct CDR3 sequences, 15% to 20% being singletons. The same sample was also used in a study of T cells expressing NK-cell markers. From that paper: Investigators obtained TCR beta repertoires from sorted CD3+CD56+NKG2C+, CD3+CD56+NKG2C- and CD3+CD56-NKG2C+ T cells. Dominance of the CD3+CD56-NKG2C+ fraction by these clonotypes also held in several donors.

The TCR was taken from a young woman in good health. The sequenced sample consisted of PBMCs.

The DNA for the CDR3 is TGTGCCAGCAGTTTCAACACGGGAGTTGTCTATGGCTACACCTTC. Translating it yields CASSFNTGVVYGYTF. The rearrangement links TRBV12-3 or TRBV12-4 to TRBJ1-2; D not resolved. The CDR3 totals 15 residues. Trimming shortened V by 3 bases and J by 4 bases, and 15 bases separated the two germline ends.